This T cell receptor (beta chain) is from a study of OX40 agonist ivuxolimab in advanced cancers. V shed 6 bases and J 4 bases; nucleotides not matched to a gene: 9. The CDR3 totals 15 residues. Germline V lookup: CDR1 SGHRS, CDR2 YFSETQ. Only in-frame clones appear in the TCRdb table, and some are missing; sequencing was by immunoSEQ multiplex PCR. The sample holds some 66,000 clones, roughly 80% seen once. Sequenced material: CD4+ or CD8+ T cells sorted from blood, taken in a trial of the OX40 agonist ivuxolimab. This chain connects TRBV5-1 to TRBJ2-5, with 10 bases aligning to TRBD2. The sequence was obtained from an adult with an advanced solid tumor such as melanoma, head and neck, liver or kidney cancer. The CDR3 loop reads CASTQLAGTRETQYF. DNA of the CDR3: TGCGCCAGCACTCAACTAGCGGGAACTAGAGAGACCCAGTACTTC.